One and the same sample provided the 20 T cell receptor beta chains below, sequenced in a study of technical replicates of blood from a few donors. Repertoires were generated with immunoSEQ multiplex PCR, while TCRdb's copy carries only in-frame clones and drops some. The table includes 75,000 to 90,000 clones, about 92% detected once. The sequenced sample consisted of T cells isolated from PBMCs. The receptors stem from a human donor in good health.

V gene TRBV10-3 combines with J gene TRBJ2-2; 9 nucleotides agree with TRBD1. The germline V gene encodes CDR1 ENHRY and CDR2 SYGVKD. V trimming: 5 bases; J trimming: 0 bases; junction bases outside the gene matches: 4. The CDR3 extends over 16 amino acids. The CDR3 sequence: CAISLYRGPNTGELFF. The CDR3, as DNA: TGTGCCATCAGTCTATACAGGGGGCCGAACACCGGGGAGCTGTTTTTT.

The V and J genes are TRBV5-1 and TRBJ2-3; TRBD2 aligns across 8 bases. Germline V CDR1 and CDR2: SGHRS, YFSETQ. V gave up 3 bases and J gave up 0 bases; unmatched junction bases: 12. The length of the CDR3 is 18 residues. CDR3 sequence reads: CASSSGGGLTASTDTQYF. CDR3 nucleotide sequence: TGCGCCAGCAGCTCGGGAGGGGGACTTACAGCGAGCACAGATACGCAGTATTTT.

The sample holds one count of this clone. The sample carries other DNA sequences with the same CDR3. V and J are TRBV30 and TRBJ2-5; unclear D gene. The length of the CDR3 is 12 residues. Germline V gives CDR1 GTSNPN, CDR2 SVGIG (reference sequence). With 0 bases removed from V and 5 bases from J, the gap between germline ends came to 7 bases. CDR3 coding DNA: TGTGCCTGGAGTGTACTCAGGGAGACCCAGTACTTC. This encodes CAWSVLRETQYF.

The rearrangement joins TRBV7-9 to TRBJ2-7; 7 positions agree with TRBD2. Germline lookup yields CDR1 SEHNR and CDR2 FQNEAQ (reference sequence). The trim removed 8 bases at V and 0 bases at J, leaving 7 bases unmatched. This CDR3 region has 14 residues. In DNA, the CDR3 is TGTGCCAGCGCAGGGTCTAGCGGCTCCTACGAGCAGTACTTC. This gives the protein CASAGSSGSYEQYF.

There are a few counts of this clone. V and J are TRBV28 and TRBJ1-1; D unclear. Trimming removed 1 base at V and 1 base at J, with 10 bases between. Looked up from germline, CDR1 is MDHEN and CDR2 is SYDVKM. CDR3 length equals 15 residues. Written as DNA, the CDR3 is TGTGCCAGCAGTTTATCAGGCAGGTCGAACACTGAAGCTTTCTTT. It specifies CASSLSGRSNTEAFF.

The rearrangement joins TRBV2 to TRBJ2-1; perhaps TRBD1 as D (5 bases). CDR1 and CDR2 (germline): SNHLY, FYNNEI. With 2 bases removed from V and 3 bases from J, the gap between germline ends came to 17 bases. The CDR3 is 17 amino acids. DNA of the CDR3: TGTGCCAGCAGTGAATCAGCAGAGACAGCCTTCTACAATGAGCAGTTCTTC. This codes for CASSESAETAFYNEQFF.

The CDR3 sequence is CATSRGQNRGNEQYF. DNA for the CDR3: TGTGCCACCAGCAGAGGTCAAAACAGGGGGAACGAGCAGTACTTC. The J gene is TRBJ2-7, the V gene TRBV15; 8 bases are a match to TRBD1. The J segment lost 5 bases and the V segment lost 1 base, leaving 7 bases of the junction unmatched. The CDR3 runs to 15 residues. Germline V gene lookup returns CDR1 LNHNV and CDR2 YYDKDF (reference sequence).

The chain carries TRBV2 and TRBJ2-1, with D possibly TRBD2 on 6 matching bases. The CDR3 spans 15 residues. Germline V gene lookup returns CDR1 SNHLY and CDR2 FYNNEI. V gave up 5 bases and J gave up 4 bases, with 15 bases separating them. CDR3 sequence (DNA): TGTGCCAGCAGTTCTACCCGCGGGGTATACAATGAGCAGTTCTTC. Protein: CASSSTRGVYNEQFF.

This clone showed up just once. The chain combines TRBV28 with TRBJ2-2; TRBD1 matches 12 bases. This CDR3 spans 21 amino acids. V was clipped by 5 bases and J by 2 bases; unmatched bases: 18. CDR1 is MDHEN and CDR2 is SYDVKM in the germline V gene. CDR3 in DNA: TGTGCCAGCAGTACCGCAGAGACTCTCGGGACAGGGGGCTCTAACACCGGGGAGCTGTTTTTT. Its translation: CASSTAETLGTGGSNTGELFF.

The genes are TRBV27 and TRBJ1-1; D possibly corresponds to TRBD1 (6 bases). The CDR3 is 13 residues long. The germline V and J ends were trimmed by 6 bases and 0 bases, with 8 bases remaining between them. Germline loops: CDR1 MNHEY, CDR2 SMNVEV (reference sequence). The CDR3 DNA sequence: TGTGCCAGCAGACGGACAGTGAACACTGAAGCTTTCTTT. Translation: CASRRTVNTEAFF.

Here the CDR3 DNA reads TGTGCCAGCAGACCCGAGACTAGAGGGTTGGGCAATCAGCCCCAGCATTTT. This codes for CASRPETRGLGNQPQHF. The chain recombines TRBV2 with TRBJ1-5; no clear D. This CDR3 has 17 amino acids. V was trimmed by 6 bases and J by 2 bases, leaving 20 bases between them. Germline loops: CDR1 SNHLY, CDR2 FYNNEI.

This chain connects TRBV10-1 to TRBJ2-1; 10 nucleotides match TRBD2. The CDR3 loop spans 15 amino acids. In germline, CDR1 is WNHNN, CDR2 SYGVQD (reference sequence). J gave up 7 bases and V 2 bases, and 5 bases lay outside the gene matches. The CDR3 sequence is CASSEPSGGRNEQFF. Written as DNA, the CDR3 is TGCGCCAGCAGTGAGCCTAGCGGGGGACGGAATGAGCAGTTCTTC.

Only one count was recorded for this clone. The chain links TRBV4-2 to TRBJ2-1, with TRBD2 matching over 7 bases. Trimming removed 2 bases from V and 0 bases from J; junction bases left unmatched: 7. CDR3 length: 17 amino acids. Germline CDR1 LGHNA, CDR2 YNFKEQ. Here the CDR3 reads CASSQPIAGSSYNEQFF. In DNA, the CDR3 is TGTGCCAGCAGCCAACCTATAGCGGGTAGCTCCTACAATGAGCAGTTCTTC.

This clone has just a few counts. The chain employs TRBV27 and TRBJ1-1; D possibly corresponds to TRBD1 (6 bases). The germline V and J ends were trimmed by 3 bases and 0 bases, with 11 bases remaining between them. CDR1 and CDR2 from the germline V gene are MNHEY and SMNVEV (reference sequence). The CDR3 length is 15 residues. CDR3 loop: CASSFRDRLNTEAFF. CDR3 sequence (DNA): TGTGCCAGCAGTTTCCGAGACAGGTTGAACACTGAAGCTTTCTTT.

The gene calls are TRBV2 and TRBJ2-7, with a possible D match to TRBD1 (6 bases). Germline CDR1 reads SNHLY; CDR2 reads FYNNEI. The CDR3 is made up of 15 amino acids. With 8 bases removed from V and 0 bases from J, the gap between germline ends came to 17 bases. The CDR3 reads CASSNRESSSYEQYF. DNA for the CDR3: TGTGCCAGCTCAAACAGGGAATCGAGCTCCTACGAGCAGTACTTC.

The sample holds a few counts of this clone. V usage is TRBV7-9 and J usage is TRBJ2-7; D gene uncertain. Looked up from germline, CDR1 is SEHNR and CDR2 is FQNEAQ (reference sequence). Between the trimmed V and J ends, which lost 3 bases and 1 base, there was a span of 4 bases. This CDR3 has 12 amino acids. In DNA form, the CDR3 reads TGTGCCAGCAGCTTCCAATCCTACGAGCAGTACTTC. Translation: CASSFQSYEQYF.

In its sample, this clone was seen once. V usage is TRBV27 and J usage is TRBJ2-1; TRBD2 aligns across 9 bases. V lost 8 bases, J lost 0 bases, and 14 bases stayed unmatched. There are 18 residues in the CDR3. From germline, CDR1 is MNHEY and CDR2 SMNVEV (reference sequence). CDR3 sequence reads: CASGGGRGYPSSYNEQFF. The CDR3 nucleotides read TGTGCCAGCGGGGGCGGGAGGGGATACCCCAGCTCCTACAATGAGCAGTTCTTC.

The V gene is TRBV7-2, the J gene TRBJ2-2; D is perhaps TRBD2 (5 bases). V lost 3 bases, J lost 6 bases, and 14 bases lay in between. There are 15 residues in the CDR3. Germline V gives CDR1 SGHTA, CDR2 FQGNSA. DNA of the CDR3: TGTGCCAGCAGCTTCCGGGGTATTCGCGCCGGGGAGCTGTTTTTT. It codes for CASSFRGIRAGELFF.

J is TRBJ2-7 and V is TRBV5-6; 10 bases agree with TRBD2. The CDR3 loop spans 18 amino acids. The junction had 11 bases not matched to a gene; V was cut back by 2 bases and J by 0 bases. CDR1 is SGHDT, CDR2 YYEEEE, per germline. CDR3 DNA: TGTGCCAGCAGCTTAACCCTAGCGGGAGTTTCGAGCTCCTACGAGCAGTACTTC. This gives the protein CASSLTLAGVSSSYEQYF.

This clone was seen a single time. The chain combines TRBV27 with TRBJ1-5, with TRBD1 matching over 8 bases. The V and J ends lost 2 bases and 6 bases, in that order; junction bases with no gene match: 3. The CDR3 consists of 14 residues. CDR1 and CDR2 (germline): MNHEY, SMNVEV (reference sequence). The CDR3 coding sequence is TGTGCCAGCAGTTTAGGACAGGGCGGTCAGCCCCAGCATTTT. This translates into CASSLGQGGQPQHF.